This T cell receptor (beta chain) was identified in a study of blood T cell repertoires in COVID-19. Study context: Material from acute and convalescent COVID-19 was sourced from the United States, Italy and Spain. The cDNA or gDNA used as material had been derived from T cells, B-cell-depleted T cells, or PBMCs.

Original processing notes: Reference gene primer amplification yielded estimated nucleated cell counts. The table came from immunoSEQ multiplex PCR; TCRdb's copy has only in-frame clones and leaves some out. V and J calls and clone size are copied from that table; D and trimming were computed from the DNA. Seen here are about 160,000 clones, 82% observed once, and the top ten hold 6.5% to 9%. Seattle's enrolled individuals joined amid active infection and were then monitored longitudinally. The sample taken for sequencing was peripheral blood. This TCR came from a middle-aged woman with COVID-19, enrolled during active disease.

As DNA, the CDR3 is TGCGCCAGCAGCCACGAACTAGAGGTGAACACCGGGGAGCTGTTTTTT. It yields the protein CASSHELEVNTGELFF. The chain links TRBV4-1 to TRBJ2-2, with TRBD2 as a possible D gene (5 bases). The CDR3 length is 16 residues. Trimming took 3 bases from V and 1 from J, leaving 12 bases between them. CDR1 and CDR2 (germline): MGHRA, YSYEKL.